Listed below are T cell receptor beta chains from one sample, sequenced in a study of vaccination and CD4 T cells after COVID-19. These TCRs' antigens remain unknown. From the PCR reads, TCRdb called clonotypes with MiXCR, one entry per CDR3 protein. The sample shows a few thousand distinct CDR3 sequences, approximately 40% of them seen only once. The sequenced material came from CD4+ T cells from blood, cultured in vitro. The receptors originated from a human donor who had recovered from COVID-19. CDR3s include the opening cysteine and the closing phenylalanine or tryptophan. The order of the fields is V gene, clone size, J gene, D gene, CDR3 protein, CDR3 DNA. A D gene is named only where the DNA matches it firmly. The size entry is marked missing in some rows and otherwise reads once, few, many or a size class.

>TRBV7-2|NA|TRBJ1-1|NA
CASSLSGVGNTEAFF
TGTGCCAGCAGCTTATCAGGGGTGGGAAACACTGAAGCTTTCTTT
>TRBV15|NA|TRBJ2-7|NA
CATSRVDYEQYF
TGTGCCACCAGCAGAGTTGACTACGAGCAGTACTTC
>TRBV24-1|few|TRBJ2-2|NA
CATSSTYTGELFF
TGTGCCACCAGTTCAACTTACACCGGGGAGCTGTTTTTT
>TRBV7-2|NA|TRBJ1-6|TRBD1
CASSLDRARDSPLHF
TGTGCCAGCAGCTTGGACAGGGCAAGAGATTCACCCCTCCACTTT
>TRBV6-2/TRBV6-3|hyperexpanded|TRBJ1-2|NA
CASSKGSGNYGYTF
TGTGCCAGCAGCAAAGGATCTGGCAACTATGGCTACACCTTC
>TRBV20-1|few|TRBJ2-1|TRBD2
CSARTSEGGEQFF
TGCAGTGCCCGGACTAGCGAGGGGGGGGAGCAGTTCTTC
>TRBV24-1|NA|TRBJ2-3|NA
CATSDSGTRADTQYF
TGTGCCACCAGTGATTCCGGGACGAGGGCTGATACGCAGTATTTT
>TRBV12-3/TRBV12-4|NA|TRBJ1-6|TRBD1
CASSFTQGFRSPLHF
TGTGCCAGCAGTTTCACACAGGGGTTTCGTTCACCCCTCCACTTT
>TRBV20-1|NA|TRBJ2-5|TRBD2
CSALRTSGSRETQYF
TGCAGTGCCCTCCGGACTAGCGGGAGCAGAGAGACCCAGTACTTC
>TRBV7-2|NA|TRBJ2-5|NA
CASSFQGGEETQYF
TGTGCCAGCAGCTTCCAAGGAGGGGAAGAGACCCAGTACTTC
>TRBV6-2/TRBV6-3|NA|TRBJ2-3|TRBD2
CASSQRPGGSRSTDTQYF
TGTGCCAGCAGCCAGAGGCCCGGGGGGAGCAGGAGTACAGATACGCAGTATTTT
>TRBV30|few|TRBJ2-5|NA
CAWSPGSWETQYF
TGTGCCTGGAGTCCGGGGAGCTGGGAGACCCAGTACTTC
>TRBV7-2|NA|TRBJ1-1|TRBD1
CASSLARQGVSTEAFF
TGTGCCAGCAGCTTAGCCAGACAGGGCGTCTCCACTGAAGCTTTCTTT
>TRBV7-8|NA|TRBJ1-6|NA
CASSLDDRTSLHF
TGTGCCAGCAGCTTAGATGACCGAACGTCCCTCCACTTT
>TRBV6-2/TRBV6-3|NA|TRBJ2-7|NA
CASSLVGPRGYEQYF
TGTGCCAGCAGTCTTGTGGGTCCCCGGGGCTACGAGCAGTACTTC
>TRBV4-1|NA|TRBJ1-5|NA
CASSPQWLGGINQPQHF
TGCGCCAGCAGCCCCCAATGGTTGGGGGGCATCAATCAGCCCCAGCATTTT
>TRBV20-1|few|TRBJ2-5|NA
CSARSGSPRETQYF
TGCAGTGCTAGATCTGGGTCCCCGAGGGAGACCCAGTACTTC
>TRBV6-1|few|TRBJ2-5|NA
CASSEGWGSRGAQYF
TGTGCCAGCAGTGAAGGTTGGGGGTCTCGCGGGGCCCAGTACTTC
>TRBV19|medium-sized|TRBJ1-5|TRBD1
CASRRIDRGRYNQPQHF
TGTGCCAGTAGGCGGATCGACAGGGGTCGGTACAATCAGCCCCAGCATTTT
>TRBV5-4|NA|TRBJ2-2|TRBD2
CASSFLAGANTGELFF
TGTGCCAGCAGCTTTCTAGCGGGGGCCAACACCGGGGAGCTGTTTTTT
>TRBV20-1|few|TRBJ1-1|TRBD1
CSAQKQGANTEAFF
TGCAGTGCTCAAAAACAGGGGGCGAACACTGAAGCTTTCTTT
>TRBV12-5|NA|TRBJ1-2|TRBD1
CASGLVLGTGQNANYGYTF
TGTGCTAGTGGTTTGGTACTGGGCACGGGACAGAATGCTAACTATGGCTACACCTTC
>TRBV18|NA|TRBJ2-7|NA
CASSQQEGSSYEQYF
TGTGCCAGCTCACAGCAAGAGGGGAGCTCCTACGAGCAGTACTTC
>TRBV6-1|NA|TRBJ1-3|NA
CASSRSGGALGSGNTIYF
TGTGCCAGCAGTCGCAGCGGGGGGGCGCTGGGTTCTGGAAACACCATATATTTT